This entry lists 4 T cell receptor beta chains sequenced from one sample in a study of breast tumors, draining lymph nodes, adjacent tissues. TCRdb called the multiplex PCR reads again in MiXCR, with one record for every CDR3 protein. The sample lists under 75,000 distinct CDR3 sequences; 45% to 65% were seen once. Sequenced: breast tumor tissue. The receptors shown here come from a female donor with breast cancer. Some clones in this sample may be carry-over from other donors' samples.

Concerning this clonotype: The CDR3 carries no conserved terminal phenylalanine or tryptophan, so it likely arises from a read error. CDR3 protein: CASSILKGGRNYGYTS. The CDR3 DNA sequence: TGTGCCAGTAGTATTCTAAAGGGGGGCAGGAACTACGGCTACACCTCC. V usage is TRBV19 and J usage is TRBJ1-2; a weak D match, TRBD1 (6 bases). Germline lookup yields CDR1 LNHDA and CDR2 SQIVND (reference sequence). The CDR3 consists of 16 residues.

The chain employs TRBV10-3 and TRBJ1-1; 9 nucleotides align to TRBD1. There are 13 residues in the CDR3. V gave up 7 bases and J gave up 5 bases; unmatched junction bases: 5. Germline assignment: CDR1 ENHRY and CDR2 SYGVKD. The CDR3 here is CAIKGQGETEAFF. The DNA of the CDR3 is TGTGCCATCAAGGGACAGGGCGAAACTGAAGCTTTCTTT.

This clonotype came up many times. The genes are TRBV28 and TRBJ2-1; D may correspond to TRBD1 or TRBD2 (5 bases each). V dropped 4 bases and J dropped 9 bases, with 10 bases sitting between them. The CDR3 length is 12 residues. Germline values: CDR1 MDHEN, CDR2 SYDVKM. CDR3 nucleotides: TGTGCCAGCAGTTCCGGGACGGCTGAGCAGTTCTTC. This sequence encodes CASSSGTAEQFF.

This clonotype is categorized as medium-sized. Here the CDR3 DNA reads TGTGCCAGTAGTCAGGGAGATGGGGAAAAACTGTTTTTT. Translated: CASSQGDGEKLFF. The chain is built from TRBV19 and TRBJ1-4, with D tentatively TRBD1 (5 bases). Germline V gives CDR1 LNHDA, CDR2 SQIVND (reference sequence). This CDR3 is 13 amino acids long. V was cut by 5 bases and J by 8 bases, with 12 bases left in between.